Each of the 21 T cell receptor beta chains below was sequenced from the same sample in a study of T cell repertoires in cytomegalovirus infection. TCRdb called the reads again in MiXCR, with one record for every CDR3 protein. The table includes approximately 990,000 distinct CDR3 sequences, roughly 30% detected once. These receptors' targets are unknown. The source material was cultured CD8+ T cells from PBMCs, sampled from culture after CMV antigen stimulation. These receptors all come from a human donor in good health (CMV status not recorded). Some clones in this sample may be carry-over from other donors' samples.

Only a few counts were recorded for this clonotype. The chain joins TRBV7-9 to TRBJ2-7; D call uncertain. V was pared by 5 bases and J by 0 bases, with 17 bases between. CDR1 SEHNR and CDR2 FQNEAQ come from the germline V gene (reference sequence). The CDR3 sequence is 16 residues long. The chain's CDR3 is CASSLPPRSFSYEQYV. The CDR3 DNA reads TGTGCCAGCAGCCTTCCACCCAGGTCTTTCTCCTACGAGCAGTACGTC.

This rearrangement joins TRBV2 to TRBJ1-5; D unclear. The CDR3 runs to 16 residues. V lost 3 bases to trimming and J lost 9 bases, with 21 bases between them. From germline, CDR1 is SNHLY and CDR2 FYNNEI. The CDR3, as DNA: TGTGCCAGCAGTGAGGCCGGCCCGATTACTTGGCGGCCCCAGCATTTT. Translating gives CASSEAGPITWRPQHF.

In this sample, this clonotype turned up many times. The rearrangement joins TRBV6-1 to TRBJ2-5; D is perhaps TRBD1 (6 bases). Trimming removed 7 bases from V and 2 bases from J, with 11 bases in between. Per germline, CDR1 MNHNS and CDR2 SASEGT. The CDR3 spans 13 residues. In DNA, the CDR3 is TGTGCCAGCACCCAGGGGTCTCAAGAGACCCAGTACTTC. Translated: CASTQGSQETQYF.

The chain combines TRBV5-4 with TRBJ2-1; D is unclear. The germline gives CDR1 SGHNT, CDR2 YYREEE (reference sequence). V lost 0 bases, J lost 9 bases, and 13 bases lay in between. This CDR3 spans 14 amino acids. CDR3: CASSLEASSGEQFF. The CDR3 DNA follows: TGTGCCAGCAGCTTGGAGGCCAGTTCCGGTGAGCAGTTCTTC.

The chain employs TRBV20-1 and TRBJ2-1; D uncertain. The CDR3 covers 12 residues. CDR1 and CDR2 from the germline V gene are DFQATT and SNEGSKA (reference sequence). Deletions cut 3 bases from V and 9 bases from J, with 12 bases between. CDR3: CSARDLSSEQFF. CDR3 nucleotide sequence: TGCAGTGCTAGGGACCTTAGCAGTGAGCAGTTCTTC.

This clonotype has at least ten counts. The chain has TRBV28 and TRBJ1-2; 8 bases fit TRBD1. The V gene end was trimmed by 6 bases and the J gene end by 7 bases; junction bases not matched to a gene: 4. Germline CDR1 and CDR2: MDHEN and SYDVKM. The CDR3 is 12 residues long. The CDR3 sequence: CASSRDRLGYTF. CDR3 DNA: TGTGCCAGCAGCCGGGACAGGCTTGGCTACACCTTC.

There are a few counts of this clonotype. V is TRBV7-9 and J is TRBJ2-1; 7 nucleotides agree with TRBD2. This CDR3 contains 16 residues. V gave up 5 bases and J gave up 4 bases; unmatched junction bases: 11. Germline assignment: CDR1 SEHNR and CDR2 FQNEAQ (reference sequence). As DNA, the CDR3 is TGTGCCAGCAGCACTAGGGTGGCGGGAGTTTACAATGAGCAGTTCTTC. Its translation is CASSTRVAGVYNEQFF.

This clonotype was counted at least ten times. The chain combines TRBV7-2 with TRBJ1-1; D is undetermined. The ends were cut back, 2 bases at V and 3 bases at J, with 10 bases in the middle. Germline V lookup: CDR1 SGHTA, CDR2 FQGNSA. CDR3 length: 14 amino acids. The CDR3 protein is CASSLILRDTEAFF. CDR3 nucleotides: TGTGCCAGCAGCTTAATCCTAAGGGACACTGAAGCTTTCTTT.

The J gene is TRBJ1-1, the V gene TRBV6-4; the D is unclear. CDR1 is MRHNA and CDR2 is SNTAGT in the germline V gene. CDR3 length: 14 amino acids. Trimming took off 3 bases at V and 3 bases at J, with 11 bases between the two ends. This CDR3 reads CASSDGMGYTEAFF. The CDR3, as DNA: TGTGCCAGCAGTGATGGTATGGGGTACACTGAAGCTTTCTTT.

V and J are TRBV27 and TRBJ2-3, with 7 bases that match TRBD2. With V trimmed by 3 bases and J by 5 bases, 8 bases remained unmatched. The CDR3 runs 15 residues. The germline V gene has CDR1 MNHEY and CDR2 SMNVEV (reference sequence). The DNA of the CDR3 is TGTGCCAGCAGTTTCTTAAACAGCGGGGTAGATACGCAGTATTTT. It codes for CASSFLNSGVDTQYF.

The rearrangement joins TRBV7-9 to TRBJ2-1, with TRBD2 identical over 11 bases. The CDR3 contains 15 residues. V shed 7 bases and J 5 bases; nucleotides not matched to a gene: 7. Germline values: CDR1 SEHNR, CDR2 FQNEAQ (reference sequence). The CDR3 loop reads CASTFLTSGDNEQFF. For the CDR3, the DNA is TGTGCCAGCACCTTCCTGACTAGCGGGGACAATGAGCAGTTCTTC.

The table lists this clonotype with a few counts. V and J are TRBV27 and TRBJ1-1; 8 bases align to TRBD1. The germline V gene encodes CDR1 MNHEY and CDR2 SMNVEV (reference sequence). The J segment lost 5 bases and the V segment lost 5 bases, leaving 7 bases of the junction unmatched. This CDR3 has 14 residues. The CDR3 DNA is TGTGCCAGCAGTCACGACAGGGGAAATACTGAAGCTTTCTTT. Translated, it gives CASSHDRGNTEAFF.

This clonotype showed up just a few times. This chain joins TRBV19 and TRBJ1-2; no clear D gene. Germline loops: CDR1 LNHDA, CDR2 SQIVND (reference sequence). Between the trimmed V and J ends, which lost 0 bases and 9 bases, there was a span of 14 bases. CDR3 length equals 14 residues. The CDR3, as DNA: TGTGCCAGTAGTATAGATCGTCGACCCGATCGCTACACCTTC. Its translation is CASSIDRRPDRYTF.

DNA of the CDR3: TGTGCCAGCAGCCCTAGAGAGTCAGCCAAAAACATTCAGTACTTC. Protein sequence: CASSPRESAKNIQYF. V and J are TRBV28 and TRBJ2-4; D gene ambiguous. The CDR3 is made up of 15 amino acids. Germline-derived CDR1 and CDR2 are MDHEN and SYDVKM. Trimming removed 6 bases at V and 0 bases at J, with 12 bases between.

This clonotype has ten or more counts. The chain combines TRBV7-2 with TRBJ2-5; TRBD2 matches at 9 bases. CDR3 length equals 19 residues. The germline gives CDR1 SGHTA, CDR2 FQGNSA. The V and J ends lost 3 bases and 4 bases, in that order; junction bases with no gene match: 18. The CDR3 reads CASSFPEWAGGFGGETQYF. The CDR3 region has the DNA TGTGCCAGCAGCTTCCCTGAGTGGGCGGGGGGGTTTGGCGGAGAGACCCAGTACTTC. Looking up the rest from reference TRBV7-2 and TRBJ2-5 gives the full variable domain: GAGVSQSPSNKVTEKGKDVELRCDPISGHTALYWYRQSLGQGLEFLIYFQGNSAPDKSGLPSDRFSAERTGGSVSTLTIQRTQQEDSAVYLCASSFPEWAGGFGGETQYFGPGTRLLVL.

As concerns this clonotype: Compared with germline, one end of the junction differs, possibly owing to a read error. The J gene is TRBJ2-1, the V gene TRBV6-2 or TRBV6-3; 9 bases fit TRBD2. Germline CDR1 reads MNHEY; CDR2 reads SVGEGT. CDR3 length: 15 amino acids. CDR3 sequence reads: CVSRKLAGRINEQFF. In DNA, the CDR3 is TGTGTCAGCAGAAAACTAGCGGGCCGGATCAATGAGCAGTTCTTC.

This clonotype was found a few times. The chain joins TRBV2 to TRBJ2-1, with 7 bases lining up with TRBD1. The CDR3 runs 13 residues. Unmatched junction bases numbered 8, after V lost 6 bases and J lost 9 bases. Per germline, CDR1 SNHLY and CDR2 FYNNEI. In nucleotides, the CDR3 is TGTGCCAGCAGGGTAGGGGGCCAAGCTGAGCAGTTCTTC. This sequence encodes CASRVGGQAEQFF.

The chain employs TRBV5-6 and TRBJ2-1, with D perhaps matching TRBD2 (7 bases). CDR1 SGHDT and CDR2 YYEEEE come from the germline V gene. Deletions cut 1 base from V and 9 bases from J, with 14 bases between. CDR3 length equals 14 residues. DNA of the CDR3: TGTGCCAGCAGCTTGTGGCAGGGAGGGGGTGAGCAGTTCTTC. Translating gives CASSLWQGGGEQFF.

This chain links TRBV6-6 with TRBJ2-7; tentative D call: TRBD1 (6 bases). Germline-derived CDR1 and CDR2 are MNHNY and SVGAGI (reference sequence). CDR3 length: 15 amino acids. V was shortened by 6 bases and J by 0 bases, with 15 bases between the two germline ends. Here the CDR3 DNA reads TGTGCCAGCAGGCAGGGGTACGGTAGCTCCTACGAGCAGTACGTC. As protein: CASRQGYGSSYEQYV.

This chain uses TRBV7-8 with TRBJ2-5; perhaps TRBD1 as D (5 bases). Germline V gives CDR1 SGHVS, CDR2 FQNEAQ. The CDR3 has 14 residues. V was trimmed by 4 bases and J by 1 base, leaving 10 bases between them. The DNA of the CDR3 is TGTGCCAGCAGCTCTAACAGGTTCCAAGAGACCCAGTACTTC. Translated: CASSSNRFQETQYF.

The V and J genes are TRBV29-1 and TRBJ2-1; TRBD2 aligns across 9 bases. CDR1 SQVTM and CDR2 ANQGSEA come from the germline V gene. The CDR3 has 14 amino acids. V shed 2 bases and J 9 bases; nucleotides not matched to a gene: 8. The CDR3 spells CSVEFSGGQGEQFF. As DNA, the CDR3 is TGCAGCGTTGAATTTAGCGGGGGCCAAGGTGAGCAGTTCTTC.